This entry features one TCR beta chain sequence. The data originate from a study of OX40 agonist ivuxolimab in advanced cancers. Study at large: Three patients showed partial responses: one hepatocellular carcinoma and two cutaneous melanoma cases.

This table comes from immunoSEQ multiplex PCR, and its TCRdb copy is limited to in-frame clones, with some not included. Of more than 60,000 clones in the sample, around 87% were seen once. CDR1 SGDLS and CDR2 YYNGEE come from the germline V gene. Trimming took 4 bases from V and 1 from J; bases not matched to a gene: 8. The CDR3 length is 16 residues. Samples of blood were obtained at baseline, on cycle 4 day 1, and on cycle 7 day 1. This chain links TRBV9 with TRBJ2-3, with 8 bases aligning to TRBD2. Sequenced material: CD4+ or CD8+ T cells sorted from blood, taken in a trial of the OX40 agonist ivuxolimab. This TCR was sampled from an adult with an advanced solid tumor such as melanoma, head and neck, liver or kidney cancer. The CDR3: CASSLREGTGTDTQYF. CDR3 nucleotide sequence: TGTGCCAGCAGCCTCCGGGAGGGGACTGGCACAGATACGCAGTATTTT.